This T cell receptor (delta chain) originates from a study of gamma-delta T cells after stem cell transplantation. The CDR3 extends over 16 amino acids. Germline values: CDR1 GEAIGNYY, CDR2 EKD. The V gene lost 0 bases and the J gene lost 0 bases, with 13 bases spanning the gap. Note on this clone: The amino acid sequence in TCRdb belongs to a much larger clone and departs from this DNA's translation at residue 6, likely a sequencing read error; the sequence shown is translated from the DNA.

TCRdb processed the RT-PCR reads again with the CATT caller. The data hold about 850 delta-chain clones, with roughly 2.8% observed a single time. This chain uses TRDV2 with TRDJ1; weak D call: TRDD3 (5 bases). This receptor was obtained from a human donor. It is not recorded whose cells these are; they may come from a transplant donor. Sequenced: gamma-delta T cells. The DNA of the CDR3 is TGTGCCTGTGACACCGGGGGGGGCCCTTACACCGATAAACTCATCTTT. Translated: CACDTGGGPYTDKLIF.